This TCR beta chain is drawn from a study of early T cells in non-severe SARS-CoV-2 infection. Across the study: The input, bulk RNA from unsorted whole blood, was sequenced, and chains were unpaired. Findings and limits, study-wide: Matches to VDJdb favored anti-spike CD8 responses and missed private and CD4 specificities.

The protocol attached unique molecular identifiers to individual cDNA molecules. TCRdb independently ran MiXCR on the 5' RACE reads; one entry per CDR3 protein. This sample has more than 65,000 distinct CDR3 sequences, with about 15% found just once. The CDR3 has 16 amino acids. Germline V gene sequence: CDR1 SNHLY, CDR2 FYNNEI. V was pared by 4 bases and J by 2 bases, with 3 bases of the junction left unmatched. Comments on this clonotype: Its antigen is undetermined.

The source of this sequence is an adult who was a healthcare worker with PCR-confirmed SARS-CoV-2 infection or an uninfected control (not recorded which). The sample consisted of whole blood, taken at baseline. The chain combines TRBV2 with TRBJ2-3; 13 positions agree with TRBD2. CDR3 DNA sequence: TGTGCCAGCAGTGTGGGACTAGCGGGACTCACAGATACGCAGTATTTT. Its translation is CASSVGLAGLTDTQYF.